The rows below give T cell receptor beta chains drawn from one sample of a study of blood T cell repertoires in COVID-19. The data were produced by immunoSEQ multiplex PCR, yet TCRdb's version contains in-frame clones alone and is incomplete. The sample records under 200,000 clones, around 86% being singletons. The sequenced material came from peripheral blood. The receptors stem from a woman older than 75 in a cohort sampled during active or convalescent COVID-19. CDR3s include the opening cysteine and the closing phenylalanine or tryptophan. Fields, in order: CDR3 length, V gene, clone size, J gene, D gene, CDR3 protein, CDR3 DNA. D genes are given only for firm matches. Size is omitted from some rows. Given values are once, few, many or a class for expanded clones.

14,TRBV2,.,TRBJ1-3,.,CASSHKSSGNTIYF,TGTGCCAGCAGTCACAAATCCTCTGGAAACACCATATATTTT
15,TRBV11-2,.,TRBJ2-1,TRBD2,CASSPGLAGLNEQFF,TGTGCCAGCAGCCCGGGACTAGCGGGCCTAAATGAGCAGTTCTTC
15,TRBV2,.,TRBJ1-3,.,CASRGLSSSGNTIYF,TGTGCCAGCAGGGGACTCTCGAGCTCTGGAAACACCATATATTTT
14,TRBV5-1,.,TRBJ2-1,.,CASSLTTGNNEQFF,TGCGCCAGCAGCTTGACGACAGGAAACAATGAGCAGTTCTTC
18,TRBV10-1,.,TRBJ2-5,.,CASSESWGGLTGQETQYF,TGCGCCAGCAGTGAATCGTGGGGGGGCCTTACTGGGCAAGAGACCCAGTACTTC
15,TRBV19,.,TRBJ2-7,TRBD1,CASSYGQGYSYEQYF,TGTGCCAGTAGTTACGGACAGGGGTATTCCTACGAGCAGTACTTC
16,TRBV7-2,.,TRBJ1-6,.,CASSLSSGGDNSPLHF,TGTGCCAGCAGCCTGAGCTCCGGGGGTGATAATTCACCCCTCCACTTT
14,TRBV27,.,TRBJ1-1,.,CASRLGQKNTEAFF,TGTGCCAGCAGACTAGGACAGAAGAACACTGAAGCTTTCTTT
14,TRBV29-1,.,TRBJ1-1,.,CSVGPQGSYTEAFF,TGCAGCGTTGGGCCCCAAGGGAGCTACACTGAAGCTTTCTTT
15,TRBV2,.,TRBJ1-6,.,CASLPEGDYNSPLHF,TGTGCCAGCCTCCCGGAAGGGGACTATAATTCACCCCTCCACTTT
15,TRBV10-1,once,TRBJ2-5,TRBD2,CASSPRTSGQETQYF,TGCGCCAGCAGTCCCCGAACTAGCGGCCAAGAGACCCAGTACTTC
16,TRBV28,.,TRBJ2-2,.,CASNNPLVRNTGELFF,TGTGCCAGCAACAACCCCCTAGTGCGGAACACCGGGGAGCTGTTTTTT
15,TRBV2,few,TRBJ2-4,.,CASFVQGKKGNIQYF,TGTGCCAGCTTCGTACAGGGAAAAAAGGGAAACATTCAGTACTTC